Each of the 17 T cell receptor beta chains below was sequenced from the same sample in a study of a mutant IDH1 vaccine in newly diagnosed glioma. The antigens of these receptors remain unknown. Documented time point: week 35, safety follow-up. Vaccinated patients received 300 ug of mutant IDH1 20-mer peptide per dose, with topical imiquimod. Sequencing was performed with immunoSEQ multiplex PCR; in TCRdb, only in-frame clones are kept and a portion is missing. Counted here are more than 45,000 clones, 88% occurring once; the ten biggest clones make up 5.7%. Sequences were derived from PBMCs, sampled from a glioma patient whose treatment included an IDH1 peptide vaccine. The receptor source for this set is a woman aged 35 to 49 with glioma.

The chain has TRBV7-2 and TRBJ2-5; 8 bases align to TRBD2. The germline gives CDR1 SGHTA, CDR2 FQGNSA. The V segment lost 4 bases and the J segment 5 bases; nucleotides outside the gene matches: 9. The CDR3 has 15 residues. Here the CDR3 DNA reads TGTGCCAGCAGCTATACGGGGGGGCCGAGCGAGACCCAGTACTTC. Translation: CASSYTGGPSETQYF.

The chain uses TRBV4-2 and TRBJ1-2, with a weak D call TRBD1 (6 bases). The germline CDR1 and CDR2 sequences are LGHNA and YNFKEQ. The CDR3 consists of 13 residues. V was shortened by 2 bases and J by 5 bases, with 9 bases between the two germline ends. The CDR3 bases are TGTGCCAGCAGCCAACAGGGGCGGTATGGCTACACCTTC. Translated, it gives CASSQQGRYGYTF.

The CDR3 loop is CASSIVPGIQPQHF. Written as DNA, the CDR3 is TGTGCCAGTAGTATCGTCCCAGGGATTCAGCCCCAGCATTTT. The rearrangement links TRBV19 to TRBJ1-5, with D perhaps TRBD1 (5 bases). The CDR3 spans 14 residues. CDR1 and CDR2 (germline): LNHDA, SQIVND (reference sequence). V gave up 3 bases and J gave up 6 bases, with 12 bases separating them.

The table lists this clone with a count of one. J is TRBJ2-2 and V is TRBV18; 11 nucleotides match TRBD2. This CDR3 spans 16 amino acids. From germline, CDR1 is KGHSH and CDR2 LQKENI. V lost 4 bases to trimming and J lost 0 bases; unmatched junction nucleotides: 1. The CDR3 region has the DNA TGTGCCAGCTCACTGGGACTAGCGGCGAACACCGGGGAGCTGTTTTTT. This gives the protein CASSLGLAANTGELFF.

The chain joins TRBV7-3 to TRBJ2-1, with 7 bases matching TRBD2. J gave up 2 bases and V 5 bases, and 6 bases lay outside the gene matches. Germline V CDR1 and CDR2: SGHTA, FQGTGA. The CDR3 runs 15 residues. The CDR3 bases are TGTGCCAGCAGCGACGGACTAGTCCCCTACAATGAGCAGTTCTTC. This gives the protein CASSDGLVPYNEQFF.

The chain employs TRBV4-2 and TRBJ1-2; TRBD1 aligns across 9 bases. Germline trimming cut 1 base from V and 7 bases from J; bases unmatched to any gene: 7. The CDR3 is 15 residues long. CDR1 and CDR2 from the germline V gene are LGHNA and YNFKEQ. CDR3 sequence: CASSQASRDRVGYTF. The CDR3 DNA reads as TGTGCCAGCAGCCAAGCTTCCCGGGACAGGGTTGGCTACACCTTC.

The chain is built from TRBV19 and TRBJ1-2; 8 bases line up with TRBD1. Looked up from germline, CDR1 is LNHDA and CDR2 is SQIVND (reference sequence). The trim removed 7 bases at V and 7 bases at J, leaving 2 bases unmatched. The CDR3 runs to 11 residues. The DNA for the CDR3 is TGTGCCAGTACCGACAGGGGTGGCTACACCTTC. Residues: CASTDRGGYTF.

This sequence joins TRBV5-1 and TRBJ1-2; D may be TRBD1 (5 bases). Germline loops: CDR1 SGHRS, CDR2 YFSETQ. The ends were cut back, 4 bases at V and 4 bases at J, with 17 bases in the middle. CDR3 length: 15 residues. In nucleotides, the CDR3 is TGCGCCAGCAGCAGGGACGGAGAAGTCCTCTATGGCTACACCTTC. Protein: CASSRDGEVLYGYTF.

This clone was found once. The chain joins TRBV2 to TRBJ1-5, with D unclear. The V end lost 7 bases, the J end lost 2 bases, and 12 bases lay between the germline ends. This CDR3 spans 14 amino acids. The germline V gene has CDR1 SNHLY and CDR2 FYNNEI. This chain's CDR3 is CASKGATGNQPQHF. DNA for the CDR3: TGTGCCAGCAAAGGTGCCACGGGCAATCAGCCCCAGCATTTT.

The chain carries TRBV5-1 and TRBJ1-1; maybe TRBD1 (6 bases). Per the germline V gene, CDR1 is SGHRS and CDR2 is YFSETQ. The CDR3 loop spans 20 amino acids. V was trimmed by 4 bases and J by 4 bases, leaving 32 bases between them. CDR3: CASSHSVVAGATRGGTEAFF. The CDR3 nucleotides are TGCGCCAGCAGCCACTCGGTAGTAGCGGGGGCGACCCGGGGAGGCACTGAAGCTTTCTTT.

The chain carries TRBV7-9 and TRBJ1-4; possible D gene TRBD1, 5 bases. The V gene lost 3 bases and the J gene lost 4 bases, with 15 bases spanning the gap. The CDR3 has 16 amino acids. The germline V gene encodes CDR1 SEHNR and CDR2 FQNEAQ (reference sequence). CDR3 amino acids: CASSLGGEPYNEKLFF. The CDR3 DNA sequence: TGTGCCAGCAGCTTGGGGGGGGAACCCTATAATGAAAAACTGTTTTTT.

This clone has a handful of counts. The chain couples TRBV5-1 to TRBJ1-1, with 7 positions matching TRBD1. The V gene's germline CDR1 is SGHRS and CDR2 YFSETQ. Trimming at V came to 3 bases and at J to 1 base, leaving 3 bases not matched to a gene. This CDR3 spans 14 amino acids. The CDR3 DNA sequence: TGCGCCAGCAGCTGGGCAGGGGGGAACACTGAAGCTTTCTTT. Protein product: CASSWAGGNTEAFF.

V gene TRBV5-1 combines with J gene TRBJ1-4; D is unclear. V was shortened by 5 bases and J by 2 bases, with 7 bases between the two germline ends. The CDR3 has 13 amino acids. Looked up from germline, CDR1 is SGHRS and CDR2 is YFSETQ. CDR3 sequence (DNA): TGCGCCAGCAGGGGAGGCACTAATGAAAAACTGTTTTTT. Translated: CASRGGTNEKLFF. Full variable domain (outside the CDR3, taken from reference TRBV5-1 and TRBJ1-4): KAGVTQTPRYLIKTRGQQVTLSCSPISGHRSVSWYQQTPGQGLQFLFEYFSETQRNKGNFPGRFSGRQFSNSRSEMNVSTLELGDSALYLCASRGGTNEKLFFGSGTQLSVL.

This clone was recorded once. J is TRBJ2-3 and V is TRBV6-1; D might be TRBD1 (5 bases). The CDR3 loop spans 14 amino acids. V lost 6 bases to trimming and J lost 0 bases, with 10 bases between them. Germline CDR1 and CDR2: MNHNS and SASEGT. The CDR3: CASSDSTSTDTQYF. The CDR3 nucleotides are TGTGCCAGCAGCGACAGTACTAGCACAGATACGCAGTATTTT.

The table lists this clone with a count of one. The J gene is TRBJ2-6, the V gene TRBV19, with 8 positions matching TRBD2. Germline V lookup: CDR1 LNHDA, CDR2 SQIVND (reference sequence). J gave up 0 bases and V 5 bases, and 3 bases lay outside the gene matches. This CDR3 has 16 residues. The CDR3 DNA is TGTGCCAGTAGTCCGGGGGGGAACTCTGGGGCCAACGTCCTGACTTTC. It translates to CASSPGGNSGANVLTF.

This clone has just a few counts. The CDR3 DNA reads TGTGCCAGCAGTTACGGGGCAGGCCTCCGGGAGACCCAGTACTTC. Translated: CASSYGAGLRETQYF. V and J are TRBV6-5 and TRBJ2-5; maybe TRBD1 (5 bases). V lost 2 bases and J 5 bases, leaving 15 bases between the germline ends. The CDR3 covers 15 residues. The germline V gene has CDR1 MNHEY and CDR2 SVGAGI.

This rearrangement joins TRBV2 to TRBJ2-3; possibly TRBD1 for D (6 bases). The ends were cut back, 7 bases at V and 2 bases at J, with 13 bases in the middle. The CDR3 runs 14 residues. Per germline, CDR1 SNHLY and CDR2 FYNNEI. The CDR3 loop is CASKGDTNTDTQYF. The CDR3 nucleotides read TGTGCCAGCAAGGGGGACACCAACACAGATACGCAGTATTTT.